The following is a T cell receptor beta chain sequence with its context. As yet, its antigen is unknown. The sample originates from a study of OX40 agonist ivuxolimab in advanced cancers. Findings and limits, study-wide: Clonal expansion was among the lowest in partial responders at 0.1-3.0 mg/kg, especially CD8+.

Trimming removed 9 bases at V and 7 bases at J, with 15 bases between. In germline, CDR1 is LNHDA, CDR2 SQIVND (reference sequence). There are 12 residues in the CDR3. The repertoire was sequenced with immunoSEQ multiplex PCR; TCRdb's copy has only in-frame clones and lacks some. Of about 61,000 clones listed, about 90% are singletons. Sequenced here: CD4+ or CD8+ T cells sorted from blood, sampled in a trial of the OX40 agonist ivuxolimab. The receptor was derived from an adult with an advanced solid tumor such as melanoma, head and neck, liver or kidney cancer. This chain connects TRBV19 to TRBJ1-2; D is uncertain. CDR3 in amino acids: CASQIGLGGYTF. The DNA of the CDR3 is TGTGCCAGCCAGATCGGGCTAGGTGGCTACACCTTC. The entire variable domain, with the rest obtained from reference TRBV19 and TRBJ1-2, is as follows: DGGITQSPKYLFRKEGQNVTLSCEQNLNHDAMYWYRQDPGQGLRLIYYSQIVNDFQKGDIAEGYSVSREKKESFPLTVTSAQKNPTAFYLCASQIGLGGYTFGSGTRLTVV.